This T cell receptor beta chain is from a study of OX40 agonist ivuxolimab in advanced cancers. In the study overall: The patients received agonistic anti-OX40 (CD134) antibody ivuxolimab. Of the patients, three showed partial responses, one with hepatocellular carcinoma and two with cutaneous melanoma.

This table comes from immunoSEQ multiplex PCR, and its TCRdb copy is limited to in-frame clones, with some not included. The sample contains roughly 86,000 clones, over 80% of which appear only once. Blood samples were obtained at baseline, cycle 4 day 1, and cycle 7 day 1. From germline, CDR1 is SNHLY and CDR2 FYNNEI. After removal of 7 bases from V and 10 bases from J, the junction contained 13 bases not matched to a gene. This CDR3 region has 15 residues. The sequence derives from an adult with an advanced solid tumor such as melanoma, head and neck, liver or kidney cancer. This rearrangement joins TRBV2 to TRBJ1-4; TRBD1 matches at 9 bases. The sequences come from CD4+ or CD8+ T cells sorted from blood, collected in a trial of the OX40 agonist ivuxolimab. CDR3 sequence (DNA): TGTGCCAGCACCAGGGGGACAGGGTCGTATCTAAAACTGTTTTTT. Its protein is CASTRGTGSYLKLFF.